This is a list of T cell receptor beta chains from one sample in a study of T cells in Graves' hyperthyroidism and ophthalmopathy. Using its own MiXCR run on the multiplex PCR reads, TCRdb lists one record per CDR3 protein. This repertoire shows approximately 490,000 distinct CDR3 sequences, 20% to 25% found once; its top ten account for approximately 54%. The specimen was blood. Every receptor here comes from a woman in her 70s with Graves' ophthalmopathy. The CDR3 runs from the conserved cysteine through the conserved F or W. Clone size appears in some rows only: once, few, many, or a class for an expanded clone.

V: TRBV3-1
J: TRBJ2-7
size: few
length: 14
CDR3: CASSPSDLRYEQYF

V: TRBV11-2
J: TRBJ2-1
size: many
length: 13
CDR3: CASSLFSGTGQFF

V: TRBV20-1
J: TRBJ2-5
size: .
length: 12
CDR3: CSARVGHETQYF

V: TRBV6-2/TRBV6-3
J: TRBJ1-5
size: few
length: 16
CDR3: CASSTGQPRVNQPQHF

V: TRBV10-1
J: TRBJ1-1
size: few
length: 11
CDR3: CASREDRAAFF

V: TRBV30
J: TRBJ1-2
size: .
length: 13
CDR3: CAWSTGPSYGYTF

V: TRBV6-5
J: TRBJ1-2
size: .
length: 13
CDR3: CASSYGQSYGYTF

V: TRBV20-1
J: TRBJ2-1
size: once
length: 16
CDR3: CSARDLRASGSHEQFF

V: TRBV20-1
J: TRBJ1-1
size: .
length: 13
CDR3: CSANRALNTEAFF

V: TRBV11-3
J: TRBJ2-7
size: few
length: 15
CDR3: CASSLGSSGVYEQYF

V: TRBV10-3
J: TRBJ1-2
size: .
length: 16
CDR3: CAITNSGDKTIYGYTF

V: TRBV5-1
J: TRBJ1-1
size: few
length: 15
CDR3: CASSLGRQGGTEAFF

V: TRBV5-6
J: TRBJ2-1
size: .
length: 15
CDR3: CASSLVAAAPYEQFF

V: TRBV7-3
J: TRBJ2-7
size: few
length: 14
CDR3: CASSLDGVGYEQYF

V: TRBV7-6
J: TRBJ2-1
size: .
length: 12
CDR3: CASSGPGNEQFF

V: TRBV7-9
J: TRBJ2-1
size: .
length: 15
CDR3: CASSFRLPEGNEQFF

V: TRBV28
J: TRBJ2-3
size: few
length: 16
CDR3: CASSPTLAVSTDTQYF

V: TRBV6-1
J: TRBJ2-1
size: many
length: 15
CDR3: CASSEAGSRYNEQFF

V: TRBV20-1
J: TRBJ2-1
size: few
length: 14
CDR3: CSASPGLGAGEQFF

V: TRBV6-2/TRBV6-3
J: TRBJ1-5
size: few
length: 15
CDR3: CASSSMGQQNQPQHF

V: TRBV5-1
J: TRBJ1-3
size: few
length: 15
CDR3: CASSSLSGTGNTIYF

V: TRBV28
J: TRBJ1-4
size: once
length: 12
CDR3: CASSGGGEKLFF

V: TRBV5-1
J: TRBJ2-2
size: few
length: 13
CDR3: CASSSTATGELFF

V: TRBV28
J: TRBJ1-4
size: many
length: 14
CDR3: CASSLPGLGEKLFF

V: TRBV7-3
J: TRBJ2-7
size: few
length: 13
CDR3: CASTDYLLGEQYF

V: TRBV20-1
J: TRBJ1-5
size: few
length: 16
CDR3: CSARTGQGAFSQPQHF

V: TRBV6-1
J: TRBJ1-2
size: few
length: 14
CDR3: CASSSLRLSGGYTF

V: TRBV2
J: TRBJ1-1
size: once
length: 14
CDR3: CASSQKTGDTEAFF

V: TRBV28
J: TRBJ1-2
size: many
length: 13
CDR3: CAAWDSSNYGYTF

V: TRBV5-1
J: TRBJ2-7
size: .
length: 12
CDR3: CASSTDRDEQYF

V: TRBV7-8
J: TRBJ1-1
size: few
length: 14
CDR3: CASRAGQTNTEAFF

V: TRBV5-1
J: TRBJ2-1
size: .
length: 16
CDR3: CASSFELAGGYNEQFF

V: TRBV7-9
J: TRBJ2-7
size: .
length: 15
CDR3: CASSWDARSSYEQYF

V: TRBV11-2
J: TRBJ2-3
size: .
length: 15
CDR3: CASSSTLRGRDTQYF

V: TRBV15
J: TRBJ2-7
size: .
length: 13
CDR3: CATSFGGFGEQYF

V: TRBV19
J: TRBJ2-2
size: few
length: 17
CDR3: CASSIDRGRFNTGELFF

V: TRBV18
J: TRBJ2-7
size: .
length: 13
CDR3: CASSPLAAYEQYF

V: TRBV10-2
J: TRBJ2-6
size: .
length: 14
CDR3: CASSRGAVHSGQSF

V: TRBV7-2
J: TRBJ2-7
size: .
length: 15
CDR3: CASSLATSHSYEQYF

V: TRBV2
J: TRBJ1-2
size: .
length: 18
CDR3: CASSESRTAGGAGYGYTF

V: TRBV7-2
J: TRBJ2-7
size: few
length: 15
CDR3: CASSPWTSGRSEQYF

V: TRBV11-2
J: TRBJ2-2
size: many
length: 13
CDR3: CASSLGLTGELFF

V: TRBV19
J: TRBJ2-3
size: .
length: 15
CDR3: CASSPRAGWPDTQYF

V: TRBV5-1
J: TRBJ2-1
size: .
length: 16
CDR3: CASTDRGVSSYNEQFF

V: TRBV6-1
J: TRBJ2-7
size: few
length: 14
CDR3: CASRTAQGSYEQYF

V: TRBV6-5
J: TRBJ2-7
size: few
length: 15
CDR3: CASSYPDGTGGEQYF

V: TRBV6-6
J: TRBJ2-7
size: .
length: 14
CDR3: CASSYRTESYEQYF

V: TRBV2
J: TRBJ2-5
size: many
length: 12
CDR3: CASSEISATQYF

V: TRBV20-1
J: TRBJ2-2
size: few
length: 14
CDR3: CSARPGPNTGELFF

V: TRBV7-9
J: TRBJ2-3
size: many
length: 11
CDR3: CASTYTDTQYF

V: TRBV4-2
J: TRBJ2-1
size: .
length: 13
CDR3: CASSQDQGYEQFF

V: TRBV7-3
J: TRBJ1-2
size: .
length: 14
CDR3: CASSPGPGGSGYTF

V: TRBV6-5
J: TRBJ1-3
size: .
length: 18
CDR3: CASSYSTPDSVSGNTIYF

V: TRBV28
J: TRBJ1-5
size: .
length: 17
CDR3: CASSLWAGGMSNQPQHF

V: TRBV7-2
J: TRBJ1-1
size: few
length: 13
CDR3: CATRDYSNTEAFF

V: TRBV11-3
J: TRBJ2-5
size: .
length: 16
CDR3: CASSLGGAGEKETQYF

V: TRBV20-1
J: TRBJ2-1
size: few
length: 15
CDR3: CSARATSGRYNEQFF

V: TRBV12-3/TRBV12-4
J: TRBJ1-1
size: .
length: 15
CDR3: CASSLAVGGGTEAFF

V: TRBV7-2
J: TRBJ1-2
size: .
length: 15
CDR3: CASSLERQGNYGYTF